This record looks at one TCR beta chain sequence and its context. As yet, its antigen is unknown. The PCR was carried out with 60 Vbeta primers and 13 Jbeta primers. Clones were sequenced by immunoSEQ multiplex PCR, and TCRdb holds only the in-frame ones, with some missing. The sample has hundreds of thousands of clones, around 76% seen once. CDR3 length: 13 residues. From germline, CDR1 is MNHNY and CDR2 SVGAGI (reference sequence). Trimming left V 2 bases short and J 8 bases short, with 10 bases between. The source of the sample is a study of cytomegalovirus exposure and HLA in healthy donors. Study findings and constraints: TCR beta sequences reportedly predicted the HLA-A and HLA-B alleles of most subjects accurately. Among the sequence variants, a highly shared cluster was likely an artifact of sequencing. Among donors in an Asian-associated ancestry cluster, a later analysis reportedly found fewer N-insertions than the roughly 730-donor mean.

The sequencing sample was made of PBMCs. The chain employs TRBV6-6 and TRBJ1-3; unclear D gene. The sequence was obtained from a middle-aged man in good health and CMV-seropositive. This CDR3 is CASSYAPEYTIYF. CDR3 sequence (DNA): TGTGCCAGCAGTTACGCGCCCGAATACACCATATATTTT.